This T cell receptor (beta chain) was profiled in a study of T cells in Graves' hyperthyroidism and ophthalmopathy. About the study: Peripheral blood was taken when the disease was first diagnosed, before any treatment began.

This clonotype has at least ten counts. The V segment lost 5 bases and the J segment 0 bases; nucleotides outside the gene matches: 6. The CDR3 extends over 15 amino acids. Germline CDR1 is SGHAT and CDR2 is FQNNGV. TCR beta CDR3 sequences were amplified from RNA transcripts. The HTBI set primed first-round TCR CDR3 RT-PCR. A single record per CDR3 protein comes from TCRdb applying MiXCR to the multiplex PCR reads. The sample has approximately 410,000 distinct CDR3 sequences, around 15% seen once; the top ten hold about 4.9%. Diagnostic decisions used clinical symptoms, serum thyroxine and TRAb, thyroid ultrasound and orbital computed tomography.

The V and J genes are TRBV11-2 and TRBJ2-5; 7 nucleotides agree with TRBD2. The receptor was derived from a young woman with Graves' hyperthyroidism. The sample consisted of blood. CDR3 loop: CASSGVAGNQETQYF. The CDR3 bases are TGTGCCAGCAGCGGGGTAGCGGGTAACCAAGAGACCCAGTACTTC.